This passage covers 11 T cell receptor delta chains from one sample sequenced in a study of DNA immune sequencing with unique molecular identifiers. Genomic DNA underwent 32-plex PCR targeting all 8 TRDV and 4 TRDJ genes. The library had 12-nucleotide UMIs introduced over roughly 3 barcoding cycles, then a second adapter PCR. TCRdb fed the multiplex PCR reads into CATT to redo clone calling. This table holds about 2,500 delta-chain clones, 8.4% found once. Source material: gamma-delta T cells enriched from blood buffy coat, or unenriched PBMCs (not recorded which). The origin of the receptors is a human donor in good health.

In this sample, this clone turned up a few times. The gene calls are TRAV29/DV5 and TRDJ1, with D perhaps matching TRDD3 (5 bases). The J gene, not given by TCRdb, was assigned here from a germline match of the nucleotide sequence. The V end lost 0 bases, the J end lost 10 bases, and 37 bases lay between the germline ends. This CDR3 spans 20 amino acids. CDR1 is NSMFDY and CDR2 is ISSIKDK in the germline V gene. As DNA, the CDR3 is TGTGCAGCAAGCGCGAGGTCCTTTCCCGCCTTAGGGCCACGGCTGGGAGGACTCATCTTT. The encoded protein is CAASARSFPALGPRLGGLIF.

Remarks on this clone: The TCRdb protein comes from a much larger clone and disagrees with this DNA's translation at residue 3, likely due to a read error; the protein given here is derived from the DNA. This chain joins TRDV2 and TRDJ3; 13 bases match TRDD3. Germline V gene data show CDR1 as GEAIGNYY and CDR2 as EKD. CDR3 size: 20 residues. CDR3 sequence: CARDKVLGDTRSWDTRQMFF. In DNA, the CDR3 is TGTGCCCGTGACAAAGTACTGGGGGATACGCGCTCCTGGGACACCCGACAGATGTTTTTC.

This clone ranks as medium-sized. The CDR3 DNA sequence: TGTGCCTGTGACCCGTTGCGAAGACTGGGGGATAGCACCGATAAACTCATCTTT. Protein product: CACDPLRRLGDSTDKLIF. The V and J genes are TRDV2 and TRDJ1; 11 bases are shared with TRDD3. Trimming cost V 3 bases and J 1 base; bases outside gene matches: 12. The CDR3 sequence is 18 residues long. Germline V gene data show CDR1 as GEAIGNYY and CDR2 as EKD.

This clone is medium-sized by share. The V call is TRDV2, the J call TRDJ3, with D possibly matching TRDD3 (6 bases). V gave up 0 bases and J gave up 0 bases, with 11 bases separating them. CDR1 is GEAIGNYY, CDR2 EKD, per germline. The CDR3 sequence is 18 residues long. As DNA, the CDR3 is TGTGCCTGTGACACCGGCTGGGGAAGCTCCTGGGACACCCGACAGATGTTTTTC. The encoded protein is CACDTGWGSSWDTRQMFF.

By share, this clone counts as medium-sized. The CDR3 protein is CAYKPHLLTGGYESDKLIF. CDR3 in DNA: TGTGCTTATAAGCCTCACCTTCTTACTGGGGGATACGAGTCCGATAAACTCATCTTT. The V gene is TRAV38-2/DV8, the J gene TRDJ1; 13 nucleotides match TRDD3. Germline CDR1 TSESDYY, CDR2 QEAYKQQN. This CDR3 is 19 amino acids long. J was trimmed by 3 bases and V by 6 bases; bases with no gene match: 17.

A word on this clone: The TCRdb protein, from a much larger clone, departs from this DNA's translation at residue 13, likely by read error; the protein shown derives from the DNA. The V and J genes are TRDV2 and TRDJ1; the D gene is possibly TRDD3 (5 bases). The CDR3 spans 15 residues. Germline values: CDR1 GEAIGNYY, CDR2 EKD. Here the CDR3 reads CACDTVGGRTDKFIF. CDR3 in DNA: TGTGCCTGTGACACCGTCGGGGGTCGCACCGATAAATTCATCTTT.

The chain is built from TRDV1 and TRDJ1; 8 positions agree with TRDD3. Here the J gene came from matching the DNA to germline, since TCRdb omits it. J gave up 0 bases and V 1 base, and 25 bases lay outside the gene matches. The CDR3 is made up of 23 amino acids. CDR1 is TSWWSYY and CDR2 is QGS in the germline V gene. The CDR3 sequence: CALGEQSDGLRPSGGRYTDKLIF. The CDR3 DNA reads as TGTGCTCTTGGGGAACAATCCGACGGCCTACGCCCTTCTGGGGGACGGTACACCGATAAACTCATCTTT.

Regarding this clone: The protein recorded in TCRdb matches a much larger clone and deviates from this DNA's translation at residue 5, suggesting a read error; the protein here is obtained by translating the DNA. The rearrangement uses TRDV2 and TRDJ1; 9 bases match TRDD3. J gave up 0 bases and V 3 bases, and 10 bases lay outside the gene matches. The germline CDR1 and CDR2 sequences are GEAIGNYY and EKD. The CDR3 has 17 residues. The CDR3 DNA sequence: TGTGCCTGTGACGCTCTGGGGGATGGAAAGTACACCGATAAACTCATCTTT. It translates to CACDALGDGKYTDKLIF.

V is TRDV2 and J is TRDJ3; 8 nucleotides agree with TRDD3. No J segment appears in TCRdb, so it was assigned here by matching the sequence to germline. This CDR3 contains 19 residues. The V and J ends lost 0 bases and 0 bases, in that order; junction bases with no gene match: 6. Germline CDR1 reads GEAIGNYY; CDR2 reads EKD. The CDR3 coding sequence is TGTGCCTGTGACACCGTGCTGGGGGACCCCTCCTGGGACACCCGACAGATGTTTTTC. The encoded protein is CACDTVLGDPSWDTRQMFF.

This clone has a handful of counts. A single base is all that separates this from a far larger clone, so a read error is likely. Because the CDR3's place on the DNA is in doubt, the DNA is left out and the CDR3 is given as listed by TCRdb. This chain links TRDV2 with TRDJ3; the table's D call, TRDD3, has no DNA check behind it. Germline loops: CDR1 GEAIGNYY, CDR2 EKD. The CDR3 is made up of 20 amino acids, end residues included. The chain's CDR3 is CACDTLGTTNGSWDTRQMFF.

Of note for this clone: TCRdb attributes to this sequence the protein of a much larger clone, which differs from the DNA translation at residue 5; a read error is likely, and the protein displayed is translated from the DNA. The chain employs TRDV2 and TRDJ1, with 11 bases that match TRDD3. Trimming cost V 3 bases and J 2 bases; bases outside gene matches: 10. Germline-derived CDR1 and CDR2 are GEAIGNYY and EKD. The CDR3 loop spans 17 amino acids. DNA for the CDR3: TGTGCCTGTGACCCCGTTGGGGGATACGCTGGGACCGATAAACTCATCTTT. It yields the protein CACDPVGGYAGTDKLIF.